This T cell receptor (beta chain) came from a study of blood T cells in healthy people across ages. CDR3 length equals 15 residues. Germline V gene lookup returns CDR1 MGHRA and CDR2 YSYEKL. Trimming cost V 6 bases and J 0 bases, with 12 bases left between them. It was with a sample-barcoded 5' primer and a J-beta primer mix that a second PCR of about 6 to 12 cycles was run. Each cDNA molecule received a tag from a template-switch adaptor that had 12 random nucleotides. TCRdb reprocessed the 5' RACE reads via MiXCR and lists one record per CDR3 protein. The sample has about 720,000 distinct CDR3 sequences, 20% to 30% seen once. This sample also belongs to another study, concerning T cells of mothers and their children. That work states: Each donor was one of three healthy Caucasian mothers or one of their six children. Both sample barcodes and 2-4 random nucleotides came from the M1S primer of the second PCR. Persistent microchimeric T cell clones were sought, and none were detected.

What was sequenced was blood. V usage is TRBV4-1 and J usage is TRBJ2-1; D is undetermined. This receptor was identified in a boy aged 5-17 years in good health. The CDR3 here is CASRRQINSYNEQFF. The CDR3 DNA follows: TGCGCCAGCAGAAGGCAGATTAACTCCTACAATGAGCAGTTCTTC.